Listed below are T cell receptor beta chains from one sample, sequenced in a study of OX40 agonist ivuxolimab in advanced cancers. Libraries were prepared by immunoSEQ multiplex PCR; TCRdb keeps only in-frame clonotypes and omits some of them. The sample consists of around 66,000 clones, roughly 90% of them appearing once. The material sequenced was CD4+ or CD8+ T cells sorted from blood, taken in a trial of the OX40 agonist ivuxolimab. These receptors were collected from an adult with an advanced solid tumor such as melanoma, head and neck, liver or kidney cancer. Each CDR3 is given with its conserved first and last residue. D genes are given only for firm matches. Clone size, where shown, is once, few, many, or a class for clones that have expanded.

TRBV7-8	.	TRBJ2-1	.	CASSLAISFRYEQFF
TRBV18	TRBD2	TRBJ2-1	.	CASSPGGGYNEQFF
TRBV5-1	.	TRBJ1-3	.	CASYGRLSGNTIYF
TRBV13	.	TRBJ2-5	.	CASSLEIQETQYF
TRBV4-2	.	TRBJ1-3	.	CASSQDGAGSGNTIYF
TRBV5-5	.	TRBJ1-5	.	CASSPVGGLEPQHF
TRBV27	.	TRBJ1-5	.	CASSLGTDSNQPQHF
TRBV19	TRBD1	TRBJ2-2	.	CASSQWAGQGATGELFF
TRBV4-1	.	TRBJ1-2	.	CASRQDVYYGYTF
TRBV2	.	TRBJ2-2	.	CASSDPRGKFGELFF
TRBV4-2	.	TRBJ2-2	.	CASSQGDSGELFF
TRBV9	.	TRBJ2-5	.	CASSVERGSGYFSETQYF
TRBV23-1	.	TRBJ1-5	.	CASKTSSGNQPQHF
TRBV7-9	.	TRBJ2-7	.	CASSVGTPYEQYF
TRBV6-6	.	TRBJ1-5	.	CASSYSLYQPQHF
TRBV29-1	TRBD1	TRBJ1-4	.	CSALTGEGEKLFF
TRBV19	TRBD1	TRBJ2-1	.	CASSIWTGENEQFF
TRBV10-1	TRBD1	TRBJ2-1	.	CASSGGKATGGNEQFF
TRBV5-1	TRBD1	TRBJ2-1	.	CASSSPDRGYNEQFF
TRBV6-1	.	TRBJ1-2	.	CASSSGHPYGYTF
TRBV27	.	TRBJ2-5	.	CASSQILAPMGRGQDVLWGTQYF
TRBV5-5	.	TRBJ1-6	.	CASSLGGFGNSPLHF
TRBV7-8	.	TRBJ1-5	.	CASSLAGYNQPQHF
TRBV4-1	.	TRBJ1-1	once	CASSQEGVGKAFF
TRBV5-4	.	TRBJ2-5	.	CASGRGFQETQYF
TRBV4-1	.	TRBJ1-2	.	CASSQGFNGYTF
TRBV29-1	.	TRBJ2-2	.	CSAEAGAGELFF
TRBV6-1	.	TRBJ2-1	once	CASSALWGREVNEQFF
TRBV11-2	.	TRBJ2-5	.	CASSFQRWETQYF
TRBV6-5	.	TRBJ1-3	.	CASSFDGTSGNTIYF
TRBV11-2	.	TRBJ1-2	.	CASSLRGVYGYTF
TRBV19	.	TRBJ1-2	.	CASRDIHLIQEKFAYGYTF
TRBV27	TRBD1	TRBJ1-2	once	CASSPQGGAGYGYTF
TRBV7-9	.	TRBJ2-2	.	CASSLLATRIPGELFF
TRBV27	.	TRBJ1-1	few	CASSLSNWSEAFF
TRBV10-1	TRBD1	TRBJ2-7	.	CASSDLDSGTGIYEQYF
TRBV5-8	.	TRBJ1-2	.	CASSRDSNYGYTF
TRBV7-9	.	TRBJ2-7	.	CASSLQDWYEQYF
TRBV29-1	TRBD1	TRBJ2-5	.	CSVDTGVVETQYF
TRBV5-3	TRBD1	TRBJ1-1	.	CASSFDQGGNTEAFF
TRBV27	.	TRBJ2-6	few	CASSDGANVLTF
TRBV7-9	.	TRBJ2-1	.	CASSPWQGNNNEQFF
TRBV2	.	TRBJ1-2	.	CASRLRVANYGYTF